What follows are 23 T cell receptor beta chains derived from one specimen sequenced in a study of T cells in Graves' hyperthyroidism and ophthalmopathy. There were TCR beta CDR3 regions amplified from RNA transcripts. Initially, a first-round RT-PCR of the TCR CDR3 employed the HTBI primer set. TCRdb ran MiXCR on the multiplex PCR reads and lists one entry per CDR3 protein. Of around 340,000 distinct CDR3 sequences in the sample, roughly 20% were seen once. Specimen: blood. The source of these receptors is a woman aged 40 to 49 with Graves' ophthalmopathy.

This clonotype came up many times. An end of the junction differs from the germline gene, which may be a read error. J is TRBJ2-5 and V is TRBV7-2, with D unresolved. Looked up from germline, CDR1 is SGHTA and CDR2 is FQGNSA. CDR3 length: 14 amino acids. CDR3 sequence reads: CVSSLAGSQETQYF. CDR3 DNA: TGTGTCAGCAGCTTAGCAGGAAGCCAAGAGACCCAGTACTTC. The variable domain in full, with the rest retrieved from reference TRBV7-2 and TRBJ2-5, is GAGVSQSPSNKVTEKGKDVELRCDPISGHTALYWYRQSLGQGLEFLIYFQGNSAPDKSGLPSDRFSAERTGGSVSTLTIQRTQQEDSAVYLCVSSLAGSQETQYFGPGTRLLVL.

The J gene is TRBJ1-5, the V gene TRBV12-3 or TRBV12-4; a possible D gene is TRBD1 (6 bases). V was trimmed by 0 bases and J by 5 bases, leaving 8 bases between them. This CDR3 is built from 14 residues. DNA of the CDR3: TGTGCCAGCAGTTTAGCCGGGGGCTATCAGCCCCAGCATTTT. Protein: CASSLAGGYQPQHF.

In this sample, this clonotype turned up many times. The V gene is TRBV19, the J gene TRBJ1-5, with D possibly matching TRBD1 (5 bases). The CDR3 consists of 15 residues. Germline CDR1 and CDR2: LNHDA and SQIVND (reference sequence). V was cut by 3 bases and J by 4 bases, with 13 bases left in between. The chain's CDR3 is CASSIGMGGNQPQHF. In DNA, the CDR3 is TGTGCCAGTAGTATTGGTATGGGGGGGAATCAGCCCCAGCATTTT.

The rearrangement uses TRBV7-2 and TRBJ2-5; D unresolved. This CDR3 is built from 17 residues. Germline loops: CDR1 SGHTA, CDR2 FQGNSA. V gave up 1 base and J gave up 2 bases, with 17 bases separating them. Written as DNA, the CDR3 is TGTGCCAGCAGCTTAGGGCGGATTGCCGGCAGTCAAGAGACCCAGTACTTC. Its protein product is CASSLGRIAGSQETQYF. Supplemented by reference TRBV7-2 and TRBJ2-5, the full variable domain reads GAGVSQSPSNKVTEKGKDVELRCDPISGHTALYWYRQSLGQGLEFLIYFQGNSAPDKSGLPSDRFSAERTGGSVSTLTIQRTQQEDSAVYLCASSLGRIAGSQETQYFGPGTRLLVL.

In its sample, this clonotype was seen many times. The rearrangement links TRBV12-3 or TRBV12-4 to TRBJ1-3; D unclear. The CDR3 covers 14 residues. V was pared by 3 bases and J by 2 bases, with 8 bases between. CDR3 amino acids: CASSFEGAGNTIYF. In DNA form, the CDR3 reads TGTGCCAGCAGTTTCGAGGGAGCTGGAAACACCATATATTTT.

V usage is TRBV30 and J usage is TRBJ2-1; D might be TRBD1 or TRBD2, each matching 5 bases. The CDR3 is 16 residues long. Between the trimmed V and J ends, which lost 3 bases and 7 bases, there was a span of 22 bases. The germline V gene has CDR1 GTSNPN and CDR2 SVGIG (reference sequence). The CDR3: CAWSATPGPRSNEQFF. In nucleotides, the CDR3 is TGTGCCTGGAGCGCCACTCCGGGACCCCGGAGTAATGAGCAGTTCTTC.

This clonotype was recorded many times. This chain joins TRBV11-3 and TRBJ2-7; possibly TRBD2 for D (5 bases). This CDR3 is 13 amino acids long. Germline CDR1 is SGHNT and CDR2 is YENEEA. The V end was cut by 1 base, the J end by 5 bases, with 9 bases between. The CDR3 DNA reads TGTGCCAGCAGCTTAGCTCTCGGGGACGAGCAGTACTTC. Its translation: CASSLALGDEQYF.

The genes are TRBV24-1 and TRBJ1-5, with D possibly TRBD1 on 5 matching bases. Germline CDR1 and CDR2: KGHDR and SFDVKD. The CDR3 covers 17 residues. The V end lost 3 bases, the J end lost 1 base, and 15 bases lay between the germline ends. The CDR3 region is CATSDPRGGVSNQPQHF. For the CDR3, the DNA is TGTGCCACCAGTGATCCCCGGGGAGGGGTAAGCAATCAGCCCCAGCATTTT.

The CDR3: CASRPGIADARGEQYF. CDR3 in DNA: TGTGCCAGCAGACCAGGCATAGCGGACGCTCGTGGTGAGCAGTACTTC. This rearrangement joins TRBV6-2 or TRBV6-3 to TRBJ2-7, with a tentative D call TRBD2 (6 bases). Germline V lookup: CDR1 MNHEY, CDR2 SVGEGT. The CDR3 runs to 16 residues. The V and J ends lost 6 bases and 7 bases respectively, with 25 bases between them.

This clonotype showed up many times. This chain connects TRBV11-2 to TRBJ2-5; D could derive from TRBD1 or TRBD2 (5 bases each). This CDR3 has 13 residues. Germline V gene sequence: CDR1 SGHAT, CDR2 FQNNGV. The V end was cut by 2 bases, the J end by 5 bases, with 9 bases between. CDR3 loop: CASSLTGRETQYF. Here the CDR3 DNA reads TGTGCCAGCAGCTTAACGGGGCGGGAGACCCAGTACTTC.

A single count supports this clonotype. V usage is TRBV19 and J usage is TRBJ2-7; 11 bases align to TRBD2. Trimming took 3 bases from V and 5 from J; bases not matched to a gene: 6. The length of the CDR3 is 15 residues. The germline CDR1 and CDR2 sequences are LNHDA and SQIVND (reference sequence). In DNA form, the CDR3 reads TGTGCCAGTAGTATTGGAACTAGCGGGAGCCACGAGCAGTACTTC. Translated: CASSIGTSGSHEQYF. Full variable domain (outside the CDR3, taken from reference TRBV19 and TRBJ2-7): DGGITQSPKYLFRKEGQNVTLSCEQNLNHDAMYWYRQDPGQGLRLIYYSQIVNDFQKGDIAEGYSVSREKKESFPLTVTSAQKNPTAFYLCASSIGTSGSHEQYFGPGTRLTVT.

The table lists this clonotype with many counts. This chain connects TRBV7-2 to TRBJ1-1; D not resolved. The CDR3 is 13 amino acids. V was clipped by 1 base and J by 4 bases, with 7 bases between them. Germline loops: CDR1 SGHTA, CDR2 FQGNSA. The CDR3, as DNA: TGTGCCAGCAGCTTAGATTTGGGCACTGAAGCTTTCTTT. Protein sequence: CASSLDLGTEAFF.

This clonotype was observed a few times. The chain couples TRBV12-3 or TRBV12-4 to TRBJ1-6; D not certain. The CDR3 contains 21 residues. V lost 3 bases and J lost 8, with 32 bases in between. Here the CDR3 reads CASSFLVEARGFERGDSPLHF. The CDR3 region has the DNA TGTGCCAGCAGTTTCCTAGTGGAGGCGCGAGGTTTCGAGCGAGGTGATTCACCCCTCCACTTT.

This clonotype was detected many times. This chain connects TRBV6-2 or TRBV6-3 to TRBJ1-6; D might be TRBD1 (6 bases). The CDR3 is made up of 15 amino acids. Germline V gives CDR1 MNHEY, CDR2 SVGEGT. The germline V and J ends were trimmed by 4 bases and 6 bases, with 13 bases remaining between them. The CDR3 coding sequence is TGTGCCAGCAGTTTTCAGGGGACCGGTAATTCACCCCTCCACTTT. This translates into CASSFQGTGNSPLHF.

Many counts were recorded for this clonotype. This chain uses TRBV28 with TRBJ1-2; D remains ambiguous. V dropped 7 bases and J dropped 0 bases, with 15 bases sitting between them. The germline CDR1 and CDR2 sequences are MDHEN and SYDVKM. The CDR3 extends over 15 amino acids. This CDR3 is CASTQAQKANYGYTF. The DNA of the CDR3 is TGTGCCAGCACTCAAGCACAGAAAGCTAACTATGGCTACACCTTC.

The chain couples TRBV11-3 to TRBJ1-1; 8 bases are shared with TRBD1. The length of the CDR3 is 15 residues. Trimming at V came to 2 bases and at J to 5 bases, leaving 7 bases not matched to a gene. Per germline, CDR1 SGHNT and CDR2 YENEEA. CDR3 nucleotides: TGTGCCAGCAGCTTAAAGTACAGGGGGGGAACTGAAGCTTTCTTT. Residues: CASSLKYRGGTEAFF.

The CDR3 reads CASSLWVPSSGNTIYF. The CDR3, as DNA: TGTGCCAGCAGTTTATGGGTCCCCTCCTCTGGAAACACCATATATTTT. The chain uses TRBV12-3 or TRBV12-4 and TRBJ1-3; D gene ambiguous. The CDR3 runs to 16 residues. The V and J ends lost 2 bases and 0 bases respectively, with 11 bases between them.

This clonotype was recorded at least ten times. The V call is TRBV20-1, the J call TRBJ1-5; D gene ambiguous. V lost 2 bases and J lost 2, with 16 bases in between. This CDR3 has 16 residues. CDR1 is DFQATT, CDR2 SNEGSKA, per germline (reference sequence). CDR3 in amino acids: CSARNPGRIGNQPQHF. The CDR3 nucleotides are TGCAGTGCTAGAAACCCGGGCCGGATTGGCAATCAGCCCCAGCATTTT.

This clonotype was recorded many times. CDR3 nucleotides: TGCAGCGTTGTTGGGGACAGCGATGGCTACACCTTC. It is translated as CSVVGDSDGYTF. The V call is TRBV29-1, the J call TRBJ1-2, with 7 bases identical to TRBD1. Germline CDR1 reads SQVTM; CDR2 reads ANQGSEA. The CDR3 length is 12 residues. V lost 4 bases, J lost 6 bases, and 5 bases stayed unmatched.

This clonotype came up many times. The V gene is TRBV9, the J gene TRBJ1-2; the D is unclear. The V gene lost 0 bases and the J gene lost 3 bases, with 9 bases spanning the gap. CDR1 and CDR2 (germline): SGDLS, YYNGEE. The CDR3 is made up of 14 amino acids. CDR3 nucleotides: TGTGCCAGCAGCGTAGCGGACCGAGACTATGGCTACACCTTC. Translated: CASSVADRDYGYTF.

This clonotype was detected ten times or more. This rearrangement joins TRBV12-3 or TRBV12-4 to TRBJ1-2; D gene uncertain. V was shortened by 3 bases and J by 1 base, with 9 bases between the two germline ends. The CDR3 is 14 residues long. CDR3 coding DNA: TGTGCCAGCAGTTTGAGCTGGGGTAACTATGGCTACACCTTC. It encodes CASSLSWGNYGYTF.

This clonotype turned up a few times. The chain carries TRBV28 and TRBJ2-4, with a possible D match to TRBD1 (5 bases). Germline assignment: CDR1 MDHEN and CDR2 SYDVKM. This CDR3 comprises 16 residues. V shed 2 bases and J shed 0 bases, with 11 bases lying between them. The CDR3 spells CASSLDRLLAKNIQYF. The CDR3 nucleotides read TGTGCCAGCAGTTTAGACAGACTTCTAGCCAAAAACATTCAGTACTTC.

This rearrangement joins TRBV6-1 to TRBJ1-6, with no clear D. Between the trimmed V and J ends, which lost 3 bases and 7 bases, there was a span of 10 bases. CDR1 is MNHNS, CDR2 SASEGT, per germline. The CDR3 totals 14 residues. The CDR3 sequence is CASSERRVNSPLHF. CDR3 coding DNA: TGTGCCAGCAGTGAGCGGCGTGTGAATTCACCCCTCCACTTT.